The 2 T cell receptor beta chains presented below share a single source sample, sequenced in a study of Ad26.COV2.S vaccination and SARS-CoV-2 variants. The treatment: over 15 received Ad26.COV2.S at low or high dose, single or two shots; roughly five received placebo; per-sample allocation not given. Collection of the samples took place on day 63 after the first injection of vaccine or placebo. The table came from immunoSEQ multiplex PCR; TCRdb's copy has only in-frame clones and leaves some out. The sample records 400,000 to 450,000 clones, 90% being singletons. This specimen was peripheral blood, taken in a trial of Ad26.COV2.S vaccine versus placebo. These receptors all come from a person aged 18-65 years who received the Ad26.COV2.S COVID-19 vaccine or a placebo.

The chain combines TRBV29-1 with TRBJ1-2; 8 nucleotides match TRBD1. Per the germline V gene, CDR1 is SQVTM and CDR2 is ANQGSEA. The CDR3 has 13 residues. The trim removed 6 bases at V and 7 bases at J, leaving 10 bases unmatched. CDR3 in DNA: TGCAGCGTCACAACTGACAGGGGTGGTGGCTACACCTTC. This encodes CSVTTDRGGGYTF.

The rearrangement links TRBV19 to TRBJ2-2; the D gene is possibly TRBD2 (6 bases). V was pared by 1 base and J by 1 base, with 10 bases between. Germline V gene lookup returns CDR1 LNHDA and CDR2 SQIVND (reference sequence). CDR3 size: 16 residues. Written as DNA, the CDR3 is TGTGCCAGTAGTATAGTTACCGGGAGGAACACCGGGGAGCTGTTTTTT. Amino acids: CASSIVTGRNTGELFF.